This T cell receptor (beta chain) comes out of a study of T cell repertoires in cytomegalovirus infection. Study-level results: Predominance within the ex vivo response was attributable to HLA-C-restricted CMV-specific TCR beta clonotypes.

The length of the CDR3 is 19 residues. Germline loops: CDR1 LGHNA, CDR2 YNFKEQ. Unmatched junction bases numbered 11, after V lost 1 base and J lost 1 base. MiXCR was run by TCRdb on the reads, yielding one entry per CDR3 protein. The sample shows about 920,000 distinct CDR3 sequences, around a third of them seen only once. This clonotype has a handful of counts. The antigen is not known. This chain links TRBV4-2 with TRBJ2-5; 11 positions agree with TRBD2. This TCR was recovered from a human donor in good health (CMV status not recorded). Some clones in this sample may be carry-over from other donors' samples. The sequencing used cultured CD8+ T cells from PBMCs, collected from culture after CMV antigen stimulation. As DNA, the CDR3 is TGTGCCAGCAGCCAAGGGACTAGCGGGCCCGAATCACTCCAAGAGACCCAGTACTTC. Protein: CASSQGTSGPESLQETQYF.